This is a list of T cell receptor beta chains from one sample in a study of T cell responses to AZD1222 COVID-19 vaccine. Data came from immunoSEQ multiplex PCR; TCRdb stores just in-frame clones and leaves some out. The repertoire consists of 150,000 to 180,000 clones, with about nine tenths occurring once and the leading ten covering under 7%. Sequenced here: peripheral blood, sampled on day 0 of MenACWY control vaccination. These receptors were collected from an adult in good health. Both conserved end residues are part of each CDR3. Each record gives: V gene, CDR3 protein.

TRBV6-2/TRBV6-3,CASSYRGVGFF
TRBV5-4,CASRRDHRMRSTDTQYF
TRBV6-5,CASRRTGAEAFF
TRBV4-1,CASSQDLIYEQFF
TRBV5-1,CASSLTPGEKLFF
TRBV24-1,CATSEEAARTDTQYF
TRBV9,CASSVHPGLPSSYNEQFF
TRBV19,CASSIIWGQGNQPQHF
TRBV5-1,CASSLVAGLFSYEQYF
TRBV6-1,CASSGPGLVKDYGYTF
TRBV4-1,CASSQATGSFNYGYTF
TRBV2,CASRVHPTGELFF
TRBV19,CATTLSGHNQPQHF
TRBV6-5,CASSNRVESPLHF
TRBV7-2,CASSYREGGYEQYF
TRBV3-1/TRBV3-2,CASSQGPGNTIYF
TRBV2,CAGDRGDEKLFF
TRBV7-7,CASSFRGTGELFF
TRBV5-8,CASSLDRTHSGNTIYF
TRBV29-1,CSVGMGQGWTEAFF
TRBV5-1,CASSLDSGGTDTQYF
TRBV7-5,CARSFDSSSYEQYF
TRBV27,CASSLWTPRPQGIYGYTF
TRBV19,CAPDCVGVNQPQHF